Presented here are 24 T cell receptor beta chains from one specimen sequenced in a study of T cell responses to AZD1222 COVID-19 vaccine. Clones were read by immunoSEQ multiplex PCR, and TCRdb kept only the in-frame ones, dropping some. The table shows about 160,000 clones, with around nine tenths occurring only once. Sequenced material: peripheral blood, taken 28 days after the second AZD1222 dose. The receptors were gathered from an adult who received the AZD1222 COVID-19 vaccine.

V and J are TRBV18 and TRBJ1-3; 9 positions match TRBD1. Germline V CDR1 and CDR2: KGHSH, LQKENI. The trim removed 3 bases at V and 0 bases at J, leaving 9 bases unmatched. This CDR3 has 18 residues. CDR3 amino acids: CASSPDPGQGSSGNTIYF. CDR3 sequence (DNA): TGTGCCAGCTCACCTGACCCCGGACAGGGGAGCTCTGGAAACACCATATATTTT.

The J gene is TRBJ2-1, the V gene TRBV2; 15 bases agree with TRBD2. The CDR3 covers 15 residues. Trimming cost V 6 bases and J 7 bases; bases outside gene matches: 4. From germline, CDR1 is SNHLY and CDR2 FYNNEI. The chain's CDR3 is CASRIGTSGGNEQFF. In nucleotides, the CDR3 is TGTGCCAGCAGGATAGGGACTAGCGGGGGGAATGAGCAGTTCTTC.

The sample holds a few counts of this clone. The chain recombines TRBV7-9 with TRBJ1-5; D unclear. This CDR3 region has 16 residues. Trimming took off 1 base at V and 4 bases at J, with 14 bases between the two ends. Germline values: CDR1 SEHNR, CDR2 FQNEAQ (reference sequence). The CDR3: CASSLGLRAENQPQHF. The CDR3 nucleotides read TGTGCCAGCAGCTTAGGACTTAGGGCAGAAAATCAGCCCCAGCATTTT.

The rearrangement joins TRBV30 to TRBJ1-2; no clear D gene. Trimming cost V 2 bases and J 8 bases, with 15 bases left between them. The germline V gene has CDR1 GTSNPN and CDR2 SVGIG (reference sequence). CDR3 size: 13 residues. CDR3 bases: TGTGCCTGGAGTCCCGGCGGGTGGCGCGGCTACACCTTC. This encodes CAWSPGGWRGYTF.

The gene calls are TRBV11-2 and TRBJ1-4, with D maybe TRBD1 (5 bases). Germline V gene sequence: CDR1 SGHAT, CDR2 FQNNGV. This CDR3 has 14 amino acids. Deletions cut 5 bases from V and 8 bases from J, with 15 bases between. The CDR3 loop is CASSPTGLGEKLFF. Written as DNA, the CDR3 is TGTGCCAGCAGCCCCACGGGACTAGGGGAAAAACTGTTTTTT. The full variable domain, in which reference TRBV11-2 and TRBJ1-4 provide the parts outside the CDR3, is EAGVAQSPRYKIIEKRQSVAFWCNPISGHATLYWYQQILGQGPKLLIQFQNNGVVDDSQLPKDRFSAERLKGVDSTLKIQPAKLEDSAVYLCASSPTGLGEKLFFGSGTQLSVL.

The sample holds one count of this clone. The DNA of the CDR3 is TGTGCCAGTAGTCGATGGACAGCTACTGGAAACACCATATATTTT. Amino acids: CASSRWTATGNTIYF. The chain couples TRBV19 to TRBJ1-3; TRBD1 is a possible D gene (6 bases). Germline CDR1 is LNHDA and CDR2 is SQIVND (reference sequence). The CDR3 is made up of 15 amino acids. The ends were cut back, 5 bases at V and 2 bases at J, with 13 bases in the middle.

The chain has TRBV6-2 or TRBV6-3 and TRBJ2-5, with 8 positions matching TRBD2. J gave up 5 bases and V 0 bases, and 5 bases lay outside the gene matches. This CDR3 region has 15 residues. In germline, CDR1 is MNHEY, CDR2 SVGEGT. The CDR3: CASSYSGLAGETQYF. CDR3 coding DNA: TGTGCCAGCAGTTACTCTGGGCTAGCGGGTGAGACCCAGTACTTC.

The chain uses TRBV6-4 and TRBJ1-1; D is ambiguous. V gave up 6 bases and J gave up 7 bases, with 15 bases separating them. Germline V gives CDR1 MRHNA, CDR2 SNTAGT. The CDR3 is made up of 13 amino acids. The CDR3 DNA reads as TGTGCCAGCAGCCTAGAGGGAGGGATTGAAGCTTTCTTT. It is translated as CASSLEGGIEAFF.

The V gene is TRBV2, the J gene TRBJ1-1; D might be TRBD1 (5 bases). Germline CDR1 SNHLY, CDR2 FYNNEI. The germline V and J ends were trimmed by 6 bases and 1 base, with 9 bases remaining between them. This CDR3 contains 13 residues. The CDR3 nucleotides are TGTGCCAGCAGACCCGGACAGAACACTGAAGCTTTCTTT. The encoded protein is CASRPGQNTEAFF.

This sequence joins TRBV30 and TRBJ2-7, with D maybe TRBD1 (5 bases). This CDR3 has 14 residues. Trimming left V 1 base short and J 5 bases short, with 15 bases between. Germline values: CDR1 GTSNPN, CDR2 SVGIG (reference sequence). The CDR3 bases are TGTGCCTGGAGTGCATCCAGGGTTATCGACGAGCAGTACTTC. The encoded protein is CAWSASRVIDEQYF.

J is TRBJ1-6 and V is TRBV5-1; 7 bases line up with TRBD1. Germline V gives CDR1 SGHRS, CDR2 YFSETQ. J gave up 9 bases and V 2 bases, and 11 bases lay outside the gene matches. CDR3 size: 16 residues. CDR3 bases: TGCGCCAGCAGCTTAATAAGTGGACAGGCAAGTTCACCCCTCCACTTT. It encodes CASSLISGQASSPLHF.

CDR3 residues: CASAGASGNTIYF. The DNA for the CDR3 is TGTGCCAGCGCAGGGGCCTCTGGAAACACCATATATTTT. The genes are TRBV21-1 and TRBJ1-3; the table's D gene call, TRBD1, was not cross checked with the DNA. TRBV21-1 has pseudogene status. CDR3 length: 13 amino acids.

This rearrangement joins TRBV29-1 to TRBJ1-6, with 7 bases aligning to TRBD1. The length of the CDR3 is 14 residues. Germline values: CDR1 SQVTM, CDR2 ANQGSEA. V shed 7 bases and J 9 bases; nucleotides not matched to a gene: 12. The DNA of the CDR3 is TGCAGCGCCTATTCGGAGGGGGCGGGTTCACCCCTCCACTTT. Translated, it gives CSAYSEGAGSPLHF.

DNA for the CDR3: TGTGCCAGCAGTTTTCGGGACACCTACGAGCAGTACTTC. Translated: CASSFRDTYEQYF. V gene TRBV6-2 or TRBV6-3 combines with J gene TRBJ2-7; possibly TRBD1 for D (6 bases). V dropped 4 bases and J dropped 2 bases, with 9 bases sitting between them. The CDR3 is made up of 13 amino acids. Per the germline V gene, CDR1 is MNHEY and CDR2 is SVGEGT.

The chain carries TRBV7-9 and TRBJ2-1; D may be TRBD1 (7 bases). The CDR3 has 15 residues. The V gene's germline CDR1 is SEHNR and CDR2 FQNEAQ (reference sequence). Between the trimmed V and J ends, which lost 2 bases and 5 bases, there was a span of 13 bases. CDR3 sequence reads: CASSLTARGDNEQFF. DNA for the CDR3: TGTGCCAGCAGCTTAACCGCCAGGGGGGACAATGAGCAGTTCTTC.

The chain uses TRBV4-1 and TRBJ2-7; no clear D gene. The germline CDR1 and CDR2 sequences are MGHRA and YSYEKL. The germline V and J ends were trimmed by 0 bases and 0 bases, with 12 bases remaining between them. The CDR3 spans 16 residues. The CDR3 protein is CASSQEYSLFSYEQYF. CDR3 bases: TGCGCCAGCAGCCAAGAATACAGCCTGTTCTCCTACGAGCAGTACTTC.

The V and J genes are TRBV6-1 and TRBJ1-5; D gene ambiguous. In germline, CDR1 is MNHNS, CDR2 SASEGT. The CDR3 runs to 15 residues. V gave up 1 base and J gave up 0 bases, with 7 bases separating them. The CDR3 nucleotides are TGTGCCAGCAGTGAAGTAGGGTCTAGCAATCAGCCCCAGCATTTT. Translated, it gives CASSEVGSSNQPQHF.

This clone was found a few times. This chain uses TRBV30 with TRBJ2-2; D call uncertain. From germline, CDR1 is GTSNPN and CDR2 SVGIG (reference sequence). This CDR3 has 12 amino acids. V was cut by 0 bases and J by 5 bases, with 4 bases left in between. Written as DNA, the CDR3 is TGTGCCTGGAGTGTACTAACCGGGGAGCTGTTTTTT. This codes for CAWSVLTGELFF.

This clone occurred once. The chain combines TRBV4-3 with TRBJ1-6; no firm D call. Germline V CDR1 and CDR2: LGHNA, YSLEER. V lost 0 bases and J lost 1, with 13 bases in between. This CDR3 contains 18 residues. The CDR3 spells CASSQDLDSRSYNSPLHF. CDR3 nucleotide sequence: TGCGCCAGCAGCCAAGATCTGGACTCCAGATCCTATAATTCACCCCTCCACTTT.

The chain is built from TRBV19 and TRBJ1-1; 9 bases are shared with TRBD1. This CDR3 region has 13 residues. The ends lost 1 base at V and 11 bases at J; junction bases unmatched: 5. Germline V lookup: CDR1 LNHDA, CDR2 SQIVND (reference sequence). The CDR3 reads CASSIVDRGDAFF. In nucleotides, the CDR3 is TGTGCCAGTAGTATAGTTGACAGGGGGGATGCTTTCTTT.

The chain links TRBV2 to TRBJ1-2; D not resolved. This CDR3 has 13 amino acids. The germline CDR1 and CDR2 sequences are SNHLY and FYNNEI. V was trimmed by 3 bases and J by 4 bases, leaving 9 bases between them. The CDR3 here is CASSDAGFYGYTF. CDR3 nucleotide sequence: TGTGCCAGCAGTGATGCCGGGTTCTATGGCTACACCTTC.

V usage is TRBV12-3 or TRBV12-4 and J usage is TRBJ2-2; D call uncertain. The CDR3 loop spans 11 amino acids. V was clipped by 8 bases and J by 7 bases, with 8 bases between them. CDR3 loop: CASLYGGELFF. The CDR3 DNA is TGTGCCAGCCTGTATGGCGGGGAGCTGTTTTTT.

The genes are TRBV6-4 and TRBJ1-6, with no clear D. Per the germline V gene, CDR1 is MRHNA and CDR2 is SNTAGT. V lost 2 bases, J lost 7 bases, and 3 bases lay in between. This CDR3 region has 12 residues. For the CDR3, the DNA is TGTGCCAGCAGTGACGGGAATTCACCCCTCCACTTT. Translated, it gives CASSDGNSPLHF.

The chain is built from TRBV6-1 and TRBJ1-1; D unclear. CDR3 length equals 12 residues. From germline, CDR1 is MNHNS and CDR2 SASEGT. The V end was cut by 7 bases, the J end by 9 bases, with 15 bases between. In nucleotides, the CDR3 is TGTGCCAGCACCCCCCCAGAGGGAAAAGCTTTCTTT. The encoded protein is CASTPPEGKAFF.